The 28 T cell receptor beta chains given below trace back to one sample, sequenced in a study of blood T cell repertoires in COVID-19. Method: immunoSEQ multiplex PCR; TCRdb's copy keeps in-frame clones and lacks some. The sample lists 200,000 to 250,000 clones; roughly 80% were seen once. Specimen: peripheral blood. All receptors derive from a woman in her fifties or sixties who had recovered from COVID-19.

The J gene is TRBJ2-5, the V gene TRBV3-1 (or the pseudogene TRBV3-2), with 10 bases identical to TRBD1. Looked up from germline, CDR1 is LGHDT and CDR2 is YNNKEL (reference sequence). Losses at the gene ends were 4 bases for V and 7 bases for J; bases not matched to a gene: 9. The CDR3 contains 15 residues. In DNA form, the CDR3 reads TGTGCCAGCAGCCGCCACGGACAGGGGGAGGGGACCCAGTACTTC. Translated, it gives CASSRHGQGEGTQYF.

CDR3 residues: CASSAGTGPTEAFF. DNA of the CDR3: TGTGCCAGTAGTGCCGGGACAGGGCCCACTGAAGCTTTCTTT. The chain recombines TRBV19 with TRBJ1-1; 9 positions match TRBD1. CDR3 length equals 14 residues. With 5 bases clipped from V and 4 bases from J, the junction kept 5 bases outside the gene matches. The germline CDR1 and CDR2 sequences are LNHDA and SQIVND (reference sequence).

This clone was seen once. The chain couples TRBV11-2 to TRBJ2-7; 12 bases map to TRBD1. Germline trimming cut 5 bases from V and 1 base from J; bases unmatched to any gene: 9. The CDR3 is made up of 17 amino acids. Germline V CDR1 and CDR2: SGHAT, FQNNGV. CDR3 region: CASSRGQGAFLSYEQYF. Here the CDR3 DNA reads TGTGCCAGCAGCCGGGGACAGGGGGCCTTCCTTTCCTACGAGCAGTACTTC. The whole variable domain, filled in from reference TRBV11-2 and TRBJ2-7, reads EAGVAQSPRYKIIEKRQSVAFWCNPISGHATLYWYQQILGQGPKLLIQFQNNGVVDDSQLPKDRFSAERLKGVDSTLKIQPAKLEDSAVYLCASSRGQGAFLSYEQYFGPGTRLTVT.

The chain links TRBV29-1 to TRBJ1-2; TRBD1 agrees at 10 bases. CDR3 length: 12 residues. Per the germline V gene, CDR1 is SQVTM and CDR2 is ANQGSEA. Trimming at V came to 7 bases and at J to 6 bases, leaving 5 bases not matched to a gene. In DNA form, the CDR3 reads TGCAGCGGACAGGGGGCCGAGGATGGCTACACCTTC. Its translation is CSGQGAEDGYTF.

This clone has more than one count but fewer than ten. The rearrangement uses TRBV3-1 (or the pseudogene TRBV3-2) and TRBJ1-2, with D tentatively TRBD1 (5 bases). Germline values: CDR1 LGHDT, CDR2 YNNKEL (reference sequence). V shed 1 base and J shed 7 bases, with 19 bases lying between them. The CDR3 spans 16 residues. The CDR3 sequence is CASSQARGAGRSGYTF. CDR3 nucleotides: TGTGCCAGCAGCCAAGCTAGGGGAGCAGGGAGGAGTGGCTACACCTTC.

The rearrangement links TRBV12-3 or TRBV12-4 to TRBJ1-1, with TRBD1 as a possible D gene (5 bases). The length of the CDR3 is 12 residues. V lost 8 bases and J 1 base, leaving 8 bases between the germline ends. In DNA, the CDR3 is TGTGCCAGCGTTAGGGGGAACACTGAAGCTTTCTTT. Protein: CASVRGNTEAFF.

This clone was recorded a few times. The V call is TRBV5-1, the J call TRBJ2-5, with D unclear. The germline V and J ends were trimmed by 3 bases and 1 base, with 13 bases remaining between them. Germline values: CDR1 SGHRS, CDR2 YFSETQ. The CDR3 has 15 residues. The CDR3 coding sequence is TGCGCCAGCAGCTCGACGGGTCGGAGCCAAGAGACCCAGTACTTC. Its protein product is CASSSTGRSQETQYF.

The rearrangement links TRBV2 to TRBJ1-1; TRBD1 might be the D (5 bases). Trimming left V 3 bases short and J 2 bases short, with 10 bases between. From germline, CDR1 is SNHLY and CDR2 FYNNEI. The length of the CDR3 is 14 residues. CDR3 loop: CASSDAQGNTEAFF. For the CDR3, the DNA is TGTGCCAGCAGTGACGCCCAGGGTAACACTGAAGCTTTCTTT.

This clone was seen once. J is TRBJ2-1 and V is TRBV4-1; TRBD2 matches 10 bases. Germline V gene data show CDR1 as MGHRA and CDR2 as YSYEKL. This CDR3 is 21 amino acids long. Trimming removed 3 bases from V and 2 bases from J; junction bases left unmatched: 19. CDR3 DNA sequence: TGCGCCAGCAGCCAGGCCTTAATCAGCGGGGGGGCCCTTAGTACCTACAATGAGCAGTTCTTC. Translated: CASSQALISGGALSTYNEQFF.

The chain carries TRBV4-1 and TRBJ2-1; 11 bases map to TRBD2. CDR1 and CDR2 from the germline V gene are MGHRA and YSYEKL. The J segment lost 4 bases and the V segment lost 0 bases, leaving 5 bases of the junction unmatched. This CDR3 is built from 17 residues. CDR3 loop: CASSQDGTSGRYNEQFF. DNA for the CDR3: TGCGCCAGCAGCCAAGATGGGACTAGCGGACGTTACAATGAGCAGTTCTTC.

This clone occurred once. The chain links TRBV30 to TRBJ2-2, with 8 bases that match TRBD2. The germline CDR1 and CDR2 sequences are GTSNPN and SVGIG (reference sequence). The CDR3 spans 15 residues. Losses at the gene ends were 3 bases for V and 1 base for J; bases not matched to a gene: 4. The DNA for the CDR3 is TGTGCCTGGAGCAGACTAGCGAGGAACACCGGGGAGCTGTTTTTT. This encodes CAWSRLARNTGELFF.

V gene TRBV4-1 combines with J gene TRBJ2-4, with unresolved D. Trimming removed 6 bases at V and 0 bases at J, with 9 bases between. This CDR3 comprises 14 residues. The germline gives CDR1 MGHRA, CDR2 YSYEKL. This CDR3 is CASSPILAKNIQYF. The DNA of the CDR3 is TGCGCCAGCAGTCCAATACTAGCCAAAAACATTCAGTACTTC.

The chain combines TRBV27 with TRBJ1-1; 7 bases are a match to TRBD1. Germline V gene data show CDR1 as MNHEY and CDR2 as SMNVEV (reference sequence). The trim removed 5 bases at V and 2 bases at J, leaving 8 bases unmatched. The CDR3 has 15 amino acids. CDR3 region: CASSPADRINTEAFF. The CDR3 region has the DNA TGTGCCAGCAGTCCCGCGGACAGGATAAACACTGAAGCTTTCTTT.

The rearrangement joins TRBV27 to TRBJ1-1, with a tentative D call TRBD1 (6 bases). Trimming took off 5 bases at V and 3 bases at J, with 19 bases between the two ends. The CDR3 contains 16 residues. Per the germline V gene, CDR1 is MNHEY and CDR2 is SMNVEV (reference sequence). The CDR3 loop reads CASSHRELRAHTEAFF. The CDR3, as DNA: TGTGCCAGCAGTCACAGGGAGCTCAGGGCCCACACTGAAGCTTTCTTT.

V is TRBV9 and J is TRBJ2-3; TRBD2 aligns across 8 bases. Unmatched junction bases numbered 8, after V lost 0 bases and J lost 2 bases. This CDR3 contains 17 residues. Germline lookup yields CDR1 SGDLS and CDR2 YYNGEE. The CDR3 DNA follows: TGTGCCAGCAGCGTAGGGGCCGGCGGGGGGCTCACAGATACGCAGTATTTT. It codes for CASSVGAGGGLTDTQYF.

The chain's CDR3 is CASSQDWDRGTLYF. The CDR3 DNA reads as TGTGCCAGCAGCCAAGACTGGGACAGGGGGACCCTTTACTTC. The V and J genes are TRBV3-1 (or the pseudogene TRBV3-2) and TRBJ2-7, with 11 bases identical to TRBD1. The germline V gene has CDR1 LGHDT and CDR2 YNNKEL (reference sequence). Trimming cost V 0 bases and J 13 bases; bases outside gene matches: 8. The CDR3 consists of 14 residues.

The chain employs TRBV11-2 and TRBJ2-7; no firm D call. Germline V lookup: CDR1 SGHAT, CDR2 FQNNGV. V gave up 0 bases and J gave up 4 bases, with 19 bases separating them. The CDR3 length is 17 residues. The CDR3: CASSLDYPSPKPYEQYF. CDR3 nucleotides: TGTGCCAGCAGCTTAGATTATCCAAGCCCTAAACCATACGAGCAGTACTTC.

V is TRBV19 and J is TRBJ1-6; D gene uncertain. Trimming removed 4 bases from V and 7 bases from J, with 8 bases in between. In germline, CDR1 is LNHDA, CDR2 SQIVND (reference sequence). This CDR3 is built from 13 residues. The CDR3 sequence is CASSTMANSPLHF. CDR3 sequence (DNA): TGTGCCAGTAGTACGATGGCCAATTCACCCCTCCACTTT.

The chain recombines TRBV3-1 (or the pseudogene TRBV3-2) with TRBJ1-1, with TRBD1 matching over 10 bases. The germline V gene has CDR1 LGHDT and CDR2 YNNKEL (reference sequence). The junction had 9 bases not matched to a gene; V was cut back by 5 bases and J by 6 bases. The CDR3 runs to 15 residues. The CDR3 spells CASSAPTGGSAEAFF. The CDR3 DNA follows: TGTGCCAGCAGCGCACCGACAGGGGGCTCTGCTGAAGCTTTCTTT.

The CDR3 here is CASSFTGGPNYGYTF. The CDR3 DNA reads as TGTGCCAGCAGCTTTACAGGGGGCCCTAACTATGGCTACACCTTC. V gene TRBV7-9 combines with J gene TRBJ1-2; 9 nucleotides match TRBD1. Trimming cost V 3 bases and J 0 bases; bases outside gene matches: 2. The germline CDR1 and CDR2 sequences are SEHNR and FQNEAQ (reference sequence). This CDR3 contains 15 residues.

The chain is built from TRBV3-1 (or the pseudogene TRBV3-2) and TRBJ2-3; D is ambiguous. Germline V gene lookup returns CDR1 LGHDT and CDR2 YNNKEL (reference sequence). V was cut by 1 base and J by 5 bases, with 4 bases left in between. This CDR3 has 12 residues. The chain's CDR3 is CASSQVLDTQYF. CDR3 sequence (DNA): TGTGCCAGCAGCCAAGTACTAGATACGCAGTATTTT.

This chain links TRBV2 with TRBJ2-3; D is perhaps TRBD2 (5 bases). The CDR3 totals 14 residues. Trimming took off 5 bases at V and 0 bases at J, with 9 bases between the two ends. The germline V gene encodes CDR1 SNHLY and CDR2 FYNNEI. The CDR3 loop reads CASSYGLSTDTQYF. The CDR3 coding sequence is TGTGCCAGCAGTTACGGACTTAGCACAGATACGCAGTATTTT.

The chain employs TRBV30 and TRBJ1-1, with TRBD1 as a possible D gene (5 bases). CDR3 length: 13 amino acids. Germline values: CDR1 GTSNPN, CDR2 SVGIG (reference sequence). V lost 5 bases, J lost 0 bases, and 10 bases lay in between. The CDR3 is CAWRGTVNTEAFF. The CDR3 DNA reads TGTGCCTGGCGCGGGACGGTGAACACTGAAGCTTTCTTT.

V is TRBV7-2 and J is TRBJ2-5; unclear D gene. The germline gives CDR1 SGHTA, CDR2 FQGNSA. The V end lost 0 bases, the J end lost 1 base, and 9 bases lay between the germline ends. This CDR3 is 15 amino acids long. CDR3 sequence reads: CASSLANSFQETQYF. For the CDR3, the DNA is TGTGCCAGCAGCTTAGCGAACAGCTTCCAAGAGACCCAGTACTTC.

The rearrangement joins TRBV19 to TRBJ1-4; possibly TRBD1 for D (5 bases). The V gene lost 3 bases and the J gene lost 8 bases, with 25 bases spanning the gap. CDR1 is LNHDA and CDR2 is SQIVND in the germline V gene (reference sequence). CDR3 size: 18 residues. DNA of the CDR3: TGTGCCAGTAGTATTCGTCCCACAGGTGTCTCGGTAATGGAAAAACTGTTTTTT. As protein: CASSIRPTGVSVMEKLFF.

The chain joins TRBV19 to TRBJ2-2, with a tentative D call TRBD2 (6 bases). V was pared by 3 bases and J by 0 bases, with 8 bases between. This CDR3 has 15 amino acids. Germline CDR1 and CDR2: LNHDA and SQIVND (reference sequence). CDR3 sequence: CASSMASANTGELFF. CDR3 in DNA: TGTGCCAGTAGTATGGCTAGCGCGAACACCGGGGAGCTGTTTTTT. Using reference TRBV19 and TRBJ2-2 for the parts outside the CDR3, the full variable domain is DGGITQSPKYLFRKEGQNVTLSCEQNLNHDAMYWYRQDPGQGLRLIYYSQIVNDFQKGDIAEGYSVSREKKESFPLTVTSAQKNPTAFYLCASSMASANTGELFFGEGSRLTVL.

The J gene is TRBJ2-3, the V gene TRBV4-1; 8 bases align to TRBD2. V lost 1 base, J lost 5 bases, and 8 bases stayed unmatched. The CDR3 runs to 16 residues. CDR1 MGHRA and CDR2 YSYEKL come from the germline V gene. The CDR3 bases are TGCGCCAGCAGCCAAGTTCTGGTAGCGGGGCGAGATACGCAGTATTTT. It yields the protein CASSQVLVAGRDTQYF.

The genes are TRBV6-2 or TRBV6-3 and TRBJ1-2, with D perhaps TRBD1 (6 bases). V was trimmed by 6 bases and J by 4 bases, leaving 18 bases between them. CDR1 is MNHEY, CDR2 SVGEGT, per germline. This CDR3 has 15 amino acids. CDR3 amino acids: CASSPFQGWAYGYTF. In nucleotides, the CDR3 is TGTGCCAGCAGCCCCTTTCAGGGGTGGGCCTATGGCTACACCTTC.